A single TCR beta chain is shown here with its context. The DNA is omitted, as the CDR3 cannot be located on it reliably, and the CDR3 follows TCRdb's listing. The study defined stable Graves' hyperthyroidism as no ophthalmopathy progression within 18 months. Diagnoses rested on clinical symptoms, serum thyroxine and TRAb, thyroid ultrasound and orbital computed tomography. Amplified TCR beta CDR3 regions derived from RNA transcripts. The TCR CDR3 was amplified in a first-round RT-PCR using the HTBI primer set. TCRdb ran MiXCR on the multiplex PCR reads and lists one entry per CDR3 protein. The table records about 96,000 distinct CDR3 sequences, under 65% of them present only once. From its first to its last residue, the CDR3 has 21 amino acids. CDR1 is SGHTA, CDR2 FQGNSA, per germline. This entry is derived from a study of T cells in Graves' hyperthyroidism and ophthalmopathy.

The TCR comes from a woman aged 40 to 55 with Graves' hyperthyroidism. The chain is built from TRBV7-2 and TRBJ2-5; TRBD1 is the table's D call and was not checked against the DNA. The material sequenced was blood. CDR3 loop: CASSFYICSAPEVARDETQYF.